A selection of T cell receptor beta chains follows, all from one sample in a study of OX40 agonist ivuxolimab in advanced cancers. Sequenced by immunoSEQ multiplex PCR; TCRdb stores in-frame clones only, minus some. The sample includes some 94,000 clones, around nine tenths of them seen just once. Material: CD4+ or CD8+ T cells sorted from blood, obtained in a trial of the OX40 agonist ivuxolimab. The source is an adult with an advanced solid tumor such as melanoma, head and neck, liver or kidney cancer. Each CDR3 is given with its conserved first and last residue. D genes are given only for firm matches. Clone size is stated in some rows and not others, as once, few, many or a class when expanded.

cdr3_aa cdr3_nt d_call v_call clone_size j_call
CASRTREMTFF TGTGCCAGCCGGACGAGGGAGATGACTTTCTTT NA TRBV11-3 NA TRBJ1-1
CASSLGGRLLSSGANVLTF TGTGCCAGCAGCCTAGGAGGGCGGTTACTTAGCTCTGGGGCCAACGTCCTGACTTTC NA TRBV5-8 NA TRBJ2-6
CATSARTGLEAFF TGTGCCACCAGCGCCCGGACAGGCCTCGAAGCTTTCTTT TRBD1 TRBV15 NA TRBJ1-1
CASSQLAGLNTGELFF TGTGCTAGCAGCCAGCTAGCGGGGCTGAACACCGGGGAGCTGTTTTTT TRBD2 TRBV7-7 NA TRBJ2-2
CASSQSLGTEAFF TGTGCCAGCAGCCAATCTCTGGGTACTGAAGCTTTCTTT NA TRBV5-6 NA TRBJ1-1
CASTPLAGGSSTDTQYF TGTGCCAGTACCCCTTTGGCAGGGGGGTCTAGCACAGATACGCAGTATTTT NA TRBV19 NA TRBJ2-3
CASSSGTPSTDTQYF TGTGCCAGCAGTAGTGGGACTCCTAGCACAGATACGCAGTATTTT NA TRBV11-3 NA TRBJ2-3
CASSLTGDTDTQYF TGCGCCAGCAGCTTGACAGGGGACACAGATACGCAGTATTTT TRBD1 TRBV5-1 NA TRBJ2-3
CASAGGTDTQYF TGCGCCAGCGCGGGTGGCACAGATACGCAGTATTTT NA TRBV5-1 NA TRBJ2-3
CATRTGGSLQPQHF TGTGCCACCAGAACAGGGGGATCACTTCAGCCCCAGCATTTT TRBD1 TRBV15 NA TRBJ1-5
CATGEGRSGELFF TGCGCCACCGGGGAAGGGAGGTCCGGGGAGCTGTTTTTT NA TRBV5-1 NA TRBJ2-2
CASSPFPLAGGASYEQYF TGCGCCAGCAGCCCGTTCCCACTAGCGGGAGGGGCTTCCTACGAGCAGTACTTC TRBD2 TRBV5-1 NA TRBJ2-7
CASSLESYTQYF TGTGCCAGCAGCTTAGAGTCTTATACGCAGTATTTT NA TRBV7-2 NA TRBJ2-3
CASSLVGQTYEQYF TGTGCCAGCAGCTTAGTCGGACAGACCTACGAGCAGTACTTC NA TRBV11-3 NA TRBJ2-7
CSVELSRGNTIYF TGCAGCGTTGAGCTTTCACGCGGAAACACCATATATTTT NA TRBV29-1 NA TRBJ1-3
CAWSRRVYEQYF TGTGCCTGGAGTCGAAGGGTCTACGAGCAGTACTTC NA TRBV30 NA TRBJ2-7
CASSLSMSGELFF TGTGCCAGCAGCTTATCTATGTCCGGGGAGCTGTTTTTT NA TRBV7-2 NA TRBJ2-2
CASRTMTAYEQYF TGTGCCAGCAGGACTATGACCGCCTACGAGCAGTACTTC NA TRBV6-1 NA TRBJ2-7
CASSILTANYGYTF TGTGCCAGTAGTATCTTGACAGCTAACTATGGCTACACCTTC NA TRBV19 NA TRBJ1-2
CASSPAGRVSYEQYF TGTGCCAGCAGCCCGGCCGGAAGGGTATCCTACGAGCAGTACTTC NA TRBV5-6 NA TRBJ2-7
CSAFSGVLFF TGCAGTGCCTTTTCGGGGGTGCTGTTTTTT NA TRBV20-1 NA TRBJ1-4
CASTLYGSGELFF TGTGCCAGCACCCTATACGGCTCTGGGGAGCTGTTTTTT NA TRBV7-3 once TRBJ2-2
CASSLGTSGTLRPNF TGTGCCAGCAGCTTAGGGACTAGCGGAACCCTACGACCAAACTTC TRBD2 TRBV11-1 NA TRBJ2-7
CASSAQYTENTEAFF TGCGCCAGCAGCGCGCAATACACGGAGAACACTGAAGCTTTCTTT NA TRBV5-1 NA TRBJ1-1